This TCR beta chain was recorded in a study of siplizumab effects on memory and regulatory T cells. Whole-study results and caveats: Proliferating Tregs taken from siplizumab cultures were not shown to have a confirmed suppressive function.

The length of the CDR3 is 13 residues. V was trimmed by 3 bases and J by 4 bases, leaving 10 bases between them. Germline V gene data show CDR1 as KGHSH and CDR2 as LQKENI. In the case of this clone: Its antigen is unknown.

Only in-frame clones appear in the TCRdb table, and some are missing; sequencing was by immunoSEQ multiplex PCR. Of some 100,000 clones listed, 92% are singletons. Sequenced input: Tregs sorted from blood. The J gene is TRBJ2-7, the V gene TRBV18; maybe TRBD1 (5 bases). This TCR derives from a human donor in good health. This CDR3 reads CASSPRAGYEQYF. In nucleotides, the CDR3 is TGTGCCAGCTCACCCCGAGCAGGGTACGAGCAGTACTTC.